Reported below is one T cell receptor (beta chain). The antigen is not known. It was 5'RACE with constant-segment primers that produced the TCR alpha and TCR beta cDNA libraries, which carried sample barcodes and UMIs. Using its own MiXCR run on the 5' RACE reads, TCRdb lists one record per CDR3 protein. Of 90,000 to 120,000 distinct CDR3 sequences listed, about 15% were seen once; the top ten hold 35% to 40%. This CDR3 spans 11 amino acids. The germline V and J ends were trimmed by 2 bases and 11 bases, with 9 bases remaining between them. The germline V gene has CDR1 SGHAT and CDR2 FQNNGV. The data were obtained in a study of T-cell memory formation after mild COVID-19. Study context: TCR clusters were largely donor specific. Regarding the study as a whole: The finding that pre-infection memory included some responding clones suggested that cross-reactive memory joined. The study found contracting CD4+ clones mainly in CM and EM and contracting CD8+ clones in EMRA.

The V call is TRBV11-2, the J call TRBJ1-1; D gene uncertain. Material for sequencing was PBMCs or a T cell subset sorted from them (not recorded which). This sequence originates from a man younger than 35 who had mild COVID-19 (a few samples of this study predate the infection). Cell type and time point are not known. CDR3 bases: TGTGCCAGCAGCTTATTGGGAGGGGCTTTCTTT. Amino acids: CASSLLGGAFF.